This T cell receptor beta chain was sequenced for a study of PD-L1 blockade in urothelial cancer (dated by TCRdb to about 2017). In terms of the full investigation: Therapy was started in the mid-2010s for all patients, and atezolizumab 1,200 mg was administered intravenously every 3 weeks. About 85% of the 29 patients were males with bladder-origin urothelial cancer, and about 60% of the 29 reported a prior smoking history. An ECOG performance status of 0 or 1 was recorded for the patients, and 0 to 3 prior chemotherapy regimens had been received by the patients. Blood samples were analyzed at 3 weeks after treatment start (second dose) and at 6 weeks after treatment start. Blood samples yielded a median of roughly 140,000 T cells and roughly 83,000 unique TCRs, with median clonality approximately 0.08. Somatic, immune and clinical correlates of response to PD-L1 blockade with atezolizumab in urothelial cancer were the focus of an exploratory multi-omic analysis. Pretreatment tumor samples and matched peripheral blood, collected serially before and after atezolizumab treatment, underwent TCR sequencing. Progression-free survival longer than 6 months counted as durable clinical benefit, and TCR features were additionally tested against both progression-free and overall survival. In the same patients, pretreatment tumors underwent whole exome sequencing and RNA sequencing in addition to TCR sequencing. Fewer than ten patients reached durable clinical benefit, while about 20 patients did not. Pretreatment blood TCR-seq was available for twenty-nine patients, at least one posttreatment blood collection was obtained for 24 patients, and tumor TCR-seq was available for 24 patients.

V loses 5 bases, J loses 2 bases, and the germline ends lie 9 bases apart. From its cysteine to its phenylalanine, the CDR3 spans 13 amino acids. Only the CDR3 part of the read is kept: 39 bases, read in frame from the first base. The germline V gene gives CDR1 as MNHNS and CDR2 as SASEGT. Each PCR received spiked-in synthetic TCR analog templates so that absolute template abundance could be estimated from read counts. The immunoSEQ assay used bias-controlled V and J gene primers to amplify TCRbeta CDR3 regions from genomic DNA. Sequencing of rearranged TCRbeta segments was done at approximately 20X coverage. In the authors' own workflow: Clustering was used to correct sequencing errors, and CDR3s were annotated against IMGT so that V, D and J genes could be assigned. Downstream analyses used only productive TCRbeta rearrangements and left out out-of-frame or stop-codon sequences. Clonality was computed as one minus Shannon entropy normalized by the log of the number of unique productive sequences. Clones differing between time points or between blood and tumor were identified using Fisher's exact test with Benjamini-Hochberg correction, with an adjusted p below 0.01 applied as the threshold. The table comes from immuneACCESS by way of TCRdb, which keeps in-frame sequences with V and J called. Part of the clones is missing from these tables; in studies checked, under half for an unresolved V gene and the rest for unknown reasons. V, J and clone size are taken as reported in that table, and D and trimming were inferred from the DNA itself. For this sample the table gives about 30,000 clones, of which approximately 87% were detected only once. The top ten clonotypes cover 15% to 19% of the sample.

On this clone: The specificity of this receptor is unknown. No much larger clone is present one base from it, and per-base qualities are unavailable.

Sample time point, as interpreted from the label and publication: pretreatment peripheral blood. The cohort included some 30 patients with locally advanced or metastatic urothelial carcinoma who were treated at Memorial Sloan Kettering on a trial protocol. Peripheral blood mononuclear cells were collected pretreatment and during treatment, with between 1 and 8 total time points per patient. The Qiagen DNeasy Blood extraction kit was used to purify genomic DNA from total PBMCs and tumor samples. PBMCs were collected pretreatment and during treatment and were isolated and stored as previously described. Broad study findings and their caveats: Small sample size (n of about 30) and many exploratory analyses mean the results are intended to be hypothesis-generating. A pretreatment peripheral blood TCR clonality below the median was linked to improved progression-free and overall survival. Among patients with durable benefit, tumor-associated TCR clones showed greater expansion in peripheral blood 3 weeks after treatment started (n ≈ 20, p = 0.022).

The source of this sequence is a man between 60 and 75 years old with urothelial cancer. This specimen was PBMCs, taken around atezolizumab (anti-PD-L1) treatment. The rearrangement combines TRBV6-1 with TRBJ1-2; possibly the D gene is TRBD1, per 5 matching bases. The DNA sequence reads TGTGCCAGCAGTCCTCCAGGGAACTATGGCTACACCTTC. It codes for CASSPPGNYGYTF.